This entry features one TCR beta chain sequence. The antigen remains undetermined. This record comes from a study of molecular identifiers for immune sequencing clone quantification. V lost 4 bases and J 1 base, leaving 14 bases between the germline ends. The CDR3 extends over 15 amino acids. Per germline, CDR1 LGHNA and CDR2 YNFKEQ. Findings of the study overall: Clones above 20 RNA copies contained over 98% of effector molecules and under 1% of naive molecules. Sizes of highly expanded clones could be underestimated through identical TCRs sharing a barcode.

Previously reported methods and listed TCR primers produced the bulk TCR libraries. From the PCR reads, TCRdb called clonotypes with MiXCR, one entry per CDR3 protein. The sample carries a few hundred thousand distinct CDR3 sequences, over 20% recorded once. Sorting selected naive CD8 T cells with a CD8+CD4-CCR7+CD45RA+ phenotype. The chain combines TRBV4-2 with TRBJ2-7, with D tentatively TRBD2 (6 bases). Sequencing was carried out using naive CD8+ T cells from blood, with Jurkat cell RNA spiked in. Subset indicated: FACS-sorted CD8+CD4-CCR7+CD45RA+ naive T cells. This sequence was found in a human donor in good health. Some libraries in this study had Jurkat cell RNA spiked in. CDR3 region: CASSRSGTESYEQYF. The CDR3 DNA reads as TGTGCCAGCAGCCGATCCGGGACTGAGTCCTACGAGCAGTACTTC.